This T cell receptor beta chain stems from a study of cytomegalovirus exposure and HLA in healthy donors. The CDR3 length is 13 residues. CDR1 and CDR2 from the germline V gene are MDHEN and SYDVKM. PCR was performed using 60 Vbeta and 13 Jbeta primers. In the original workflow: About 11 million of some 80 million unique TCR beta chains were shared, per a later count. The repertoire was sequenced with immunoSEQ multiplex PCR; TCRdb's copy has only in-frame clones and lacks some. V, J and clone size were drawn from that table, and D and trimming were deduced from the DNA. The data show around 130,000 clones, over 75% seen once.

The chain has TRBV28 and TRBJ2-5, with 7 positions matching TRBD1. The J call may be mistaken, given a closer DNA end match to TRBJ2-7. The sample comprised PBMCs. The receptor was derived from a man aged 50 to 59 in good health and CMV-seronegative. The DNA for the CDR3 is TGTGCCAGCAGTTCGGGACAGACCTACGAGCAGTACTTC. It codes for CASSSGQTYEQYF.